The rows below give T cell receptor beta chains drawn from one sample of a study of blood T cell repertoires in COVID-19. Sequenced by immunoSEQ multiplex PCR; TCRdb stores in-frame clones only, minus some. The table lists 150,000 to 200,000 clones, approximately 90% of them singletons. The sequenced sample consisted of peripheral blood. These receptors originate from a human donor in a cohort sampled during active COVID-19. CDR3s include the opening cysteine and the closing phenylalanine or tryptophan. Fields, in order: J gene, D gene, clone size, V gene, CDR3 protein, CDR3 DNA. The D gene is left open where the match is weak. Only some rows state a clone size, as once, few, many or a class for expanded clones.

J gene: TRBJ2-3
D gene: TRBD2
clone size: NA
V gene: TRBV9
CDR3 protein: CASSVGTWEGKEYF
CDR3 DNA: TGTGCCAGCAGCGTGGGGACCTGGGAGGGTAAGGAGTATTTT

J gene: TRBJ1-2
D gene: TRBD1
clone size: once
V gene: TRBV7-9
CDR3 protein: CASSSGGADYGYTF
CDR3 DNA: TGTGCCAGCAGCTCAGGGGGCGCGGACTATGGCTACACCTTC

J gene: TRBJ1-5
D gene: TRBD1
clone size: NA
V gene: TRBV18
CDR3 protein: CASSRDSNSNQPQHF
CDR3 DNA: TGTGCCAGCTCACGGGACAGTAATAGCAATCAGCCCCAGCATTTT

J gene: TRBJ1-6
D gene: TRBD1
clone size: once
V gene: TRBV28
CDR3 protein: CASSQGQGQNSPLHF
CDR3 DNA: TGTGCCAGCAGTCAGGGACAGGGACAGAATTCACCCCTCCACTTT

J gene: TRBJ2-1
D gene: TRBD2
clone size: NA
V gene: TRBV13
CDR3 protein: CASSPGLAGNNEQFF
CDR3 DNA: TGTGCCAGCAGCCCAGGACTAGCGGGGAACAATGAGCAGTTCTTC

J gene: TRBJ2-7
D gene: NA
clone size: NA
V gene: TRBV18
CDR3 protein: CASSPPRGSHEQYF
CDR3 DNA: TGTGCCAGCTCACCACCGCGAGGGTCCCACGAGCAGTACTTC

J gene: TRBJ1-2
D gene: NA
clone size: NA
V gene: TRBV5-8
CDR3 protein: CASSLGHNYGYTF
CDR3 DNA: TGTGCCAGCAGCTTGGGACATAACTATGGCTACACCTTC

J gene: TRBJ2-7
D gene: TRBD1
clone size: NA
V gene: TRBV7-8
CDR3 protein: CASSLRGTGFSYEQYF
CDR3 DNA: TGTGCCAGCAGCTTAAGGGGGACAGGGTTCTCCTACGAGCAGTACTTC

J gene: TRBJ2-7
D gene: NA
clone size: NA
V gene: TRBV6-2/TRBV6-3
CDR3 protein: CASSPDRRYEQYF
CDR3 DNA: TGTGCCAGCAGTCCCGACCGGCGGTACGAGCAGTACTTC

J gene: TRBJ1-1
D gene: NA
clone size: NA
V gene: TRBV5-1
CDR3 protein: CASRSGEWNTEAFF
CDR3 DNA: TGCGCCAGCAGATCGGGGGAATGGAACACTGAAGCTTTCTTT